This T cell receptor beta chain was observed in a study of T cells in Graves' hyperthyroidism and ophthalmopathy. Study background: The authors collected peripheral blood at initial diagnosis, before any treatment.

The CDR3 runs 13 residues. Germline V gene sequence: CDR1 SEHNR, CDR2 FQNEAQ (reference sequence). V shed 10 bases, J shed 8 bases, and the junction held 5 bases outside the gene matches. Those patients with uncontrolled infection, other autoimmune disease, pregnancy or lactation were excluded. Amplification targeted TCR beta CDR3 regions from RNA transcripts. HTBI primers were employed in a first-round RT-PCR of the TCR CDR3. Each CDR3 protein is one row after TCRdb ran MiXCR on the multiplex PCR reads. In the table there are about 340,000 distinct CDR3 sequences, over 20% of which are singletons. Overall study findings and caveats: Model predictions of ophthalmopathy came a median approximately 6.5 months before onset.

This clonotype was seen more than once but under ten times. The target antigen is unknown. The source material was blood. This sequence was found in a woman aged 45 to 65 with Graves' hyperthyroidism. The chain is built from TRBV7-9 and TRBJ2-1; the match to TRBD2 covers 13 bases. The CDR3 nucleotides read TGTGCCACTACACTAGCGGGAGGGGATGAGCAGTTCTTC. Translating gives CATTLAGGDEQFF.